The present entry profiles one T cell receptor beta chain with its context. The CDR3 contains 15 residues. V was cut by 3 bases and J by 4 bases, with 15 bases left in between. Germline-derived CDR1 and CDR2 are LGHDT and YNNKEL (reference sequence). The sample belongs to a study of blood T cell repertoires in COVID-19. On the study more broadly: Researchers got acute and convalescent COVID-19 samples from the United States, Italy and Spain. From T cells, B-cell-depleted T cells, or PBMCs came the material, which was cDNA or gDNA.

Original data processing: From reference gene primer amplification, estimates of nucleated cell counts were derived. Here immunoSEQ multiplex PCR was the method, and the copy in TCRdb shows in-frame clones only, minus some. The DNA gave D and trimming, while V, J and clone size come from that table. This table has 91,000 or so clones, about nine tenths appearing once. Input material: peripheral blood. The chain has TRBV3-1 (or the pseudogene TRBV3-2) and TRBJ1-1; TRBD1 might be the D (6 bases). The origin of this receptor is a woman between 45 and 60 years old in a cohort sampled during active COVID-19. The CDR3 spells CASSQGQMTTTEAFF. In DNA form, the CDR3 reads TGTGCCAGCAGCCAGGGACAAATGACGACCACTGAAGCTTTCTTT.